This T cell receptor (beta chain) derives from a study of blood T cell repertoires in COVID-19 (dated by TCRdb to between 2020 and 2021). Regarding the study in general: The collaborator samples originated in the United States, Italy and Spain and spanned the acute and convalescent phases of COVID-19. The material from the prospective study consisted of cDNA or gDNA derived from T cells, B-cell-depleted T cells, or PBMCs. The dataset comprised deeply sampled blood TCRbeta repertoires from subjects exposed to, actively infected with, or recovered from COVID-19. The repertoires were released in a freely available public database intended as a resource for research on the immune response to SARS-CoV-2. The samples were drawn from two sources: the first 160 participants of the ongoing ImmuneRACE study, and 1,000 to 1,500 subjects contributed by 6 global collaborators. Sample metadata almost always included a de-identified subject ID, COVID-19 status, age in years and sex. Where available, HLA class I and class II types were taken from metadata supplied by the sample provider and were not determined by assay-based typing. Points the paper makes about the study in general: How much clinical and demographic metadata was included differed by source and by participant, and the metadata was provided uncurated.

A second Seattle source provided samples from volunteer blood donors who had recovered from COVID-19. The collaborating institutions used their own protocols to collect whole blood in K2EDTA tubes. For TCRbeta analysis, collaborators shipped samples in one of three forms: frozen whole blood, isolated PBMCs, or DNA extracted from either of those sample types. With respect to this clone: Its antigen has not been determined. The sample holds no much larger clone one base away, and base qualities are not on file.

TCRbeta CDR3 regions were amplified from genomic DNA by means of the immunoSEQ Assay, a bias-controlled multiplex PCR. The original methods were these. Nucleated cell counts per sample were estimated from amplification of reference gene primers within the assay. To quantify the absolute abundance of each unique TCRbeta CDR3 rearrangement, sequence reads were collapsed and filtered. Productive Simpson clonality was computed per sample as the square root of Simpson's diversity index over productive rearrangements. As stored in TCRdb, this immuneACCESS dataset retains in-frame rearrangements with V and J assigned. A fraction of the clones does not appear; measured against another copy, unresolved V genes explain less than half of the discrepancy, and the remainder lacks a known reason. From that table come the V and J calls and clone size; the DNA was used to work out D and trimming. For this sample there are 250,000 to 300,000 clones; about nine tenths appear just once. In total, the top ten clones hold just under 0.95% of the sample.

In the germline V gene, CDR1 corresponds to SQVTM and CDR2 to ANQGSEA. V drops 7 bases and J drops 5 bases, leaving 20 bases in between. The CDR3 runs 14 amino acids, cysteine and phenylalanine included. The kept DNA is CDR3 alone, 42 bases in frame from the first base. The sample taken for sequencing was peripheral blood. This chain is built from TRBV29-1 and TRBJ1-1; TRBD1 is a weak D gene call, 6 bases matching. The TCR comes from a middle-aged woman who had recovered from COVID-19. Here the CDR3 is given as CSASPGGAGTEAFF. The nucleotides read TGCAGCGCTTCACCGGGGGGGGCGGGAACTGAAGCTTTCTTT.